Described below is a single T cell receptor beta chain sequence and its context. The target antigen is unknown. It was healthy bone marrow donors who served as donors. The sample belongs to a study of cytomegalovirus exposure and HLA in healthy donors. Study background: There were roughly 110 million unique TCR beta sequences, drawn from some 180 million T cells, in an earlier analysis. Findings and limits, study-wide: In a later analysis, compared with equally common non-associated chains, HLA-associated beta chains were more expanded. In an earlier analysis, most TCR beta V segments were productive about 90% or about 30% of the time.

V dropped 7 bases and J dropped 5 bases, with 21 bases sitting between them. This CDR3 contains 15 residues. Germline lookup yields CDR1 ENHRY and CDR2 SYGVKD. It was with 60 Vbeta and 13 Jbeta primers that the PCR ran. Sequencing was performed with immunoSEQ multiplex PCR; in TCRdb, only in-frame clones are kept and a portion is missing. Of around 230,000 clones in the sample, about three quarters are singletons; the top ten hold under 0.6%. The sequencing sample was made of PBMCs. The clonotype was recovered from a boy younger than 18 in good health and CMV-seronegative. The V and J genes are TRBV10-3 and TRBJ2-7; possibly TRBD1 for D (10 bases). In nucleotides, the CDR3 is TGTGCCATCACGGACAGGGGGGCGGGAGGGGACGAGCAGTACTTC. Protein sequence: CAITDRGAGGDEQYF.